This T cell receptor beta chain originates from a study of shared clonotypes between healthy human individuals (dated by TCRdb to the early 2020s). Broadly, across the study: The cohort comprised a couple of women and a few men aged 18 to 49 years. For each donor, CD4 naive and CD4 memory were each run on three plates, CD8 naive on two plates, and CD8 memory on one plate. The study deeply sequenced blood TCR repertoires of five healthy adults to estimate repertoire size and the extent of clonotype sharing between individuals. To increase sequencing depth and limit assay-specific biases, TCR repertoire library preparation and sequencing were carried out by different laboratories using diverse techniques. Between about 0.8 and 9 billion PBMCs per donor were obtained by leukapheresis. Broader findings and caveats from the paper: Compared with non-shared clonotypes, clonotypes shared by all four sorted-subset donors had higher generation probabilities. When four donors were compared, the shared fraction of clonotypes was roughly 4.8% for naive CD4, around 3.5% for naive CD8, 2% to 2.5% for memory CD4, and 0.4% for memory CD8. Even with the large sequencing depth, rarefaction of the sorted-subset datasets indicated that sequencing was incomplete. Pairwise subsampling indicated that sequencing depth was expected to affect the degree of clonotype sharing among donors. The genetic and exposure-history diversity represented was limited by the small number of donors. Only blood was sampled, and tissue TCR repertoires likely differ from those in blood. Naive subsets generally had larger estimated clonotype richness than memory subsets.

Using the deep immunoSEQ assay, multiplex PCR amplified TCR CDR3 regions from genomic DNA. Genomic DNA extracted from each cell subset was distributed evenly over all wells of several immunoSEQ 96-well plates, and each plate served as one replicate. For sorted subsets, around 200 ng genomic DNA, equal to 30,000 to 35,000 T cell genomes, was loaded into each replicate PCR. The purified libraries were quantified using a Qubit 3.0 fluorometer, sized with a Bioanalyzer 2100, and then quantified again using the KAPA Library Quantification kit. A separate single-read 150-cycle Illumina NextSeq 550 flow cell was used to sequence each immunoSEQ 96-well plate. For the original study's pipeline: Because the immunoSEQ output held only junctional sequences and lacked quality scores, the filtering could not match the filtering applied to full-length reads. Sequences were annotated with PyIR, a Python wrapper for IgBLAST v1.9, using IMGT germline references to assign V/J genes and CDR3. Reads with weak V/J assignments (E-value above 1e-6), missing CDR3, stop codons, out-of-frame junctions, or ambiguous translated residues were removed. V3J clonotypes were defined as sequences sharing the same inferred V gene, J gene, and CDR3 amino acid sequence. Percentage overlap between repertoires was computed as shared unique clonotypes divided by the size of the smaller repertoire. Richness of each repertoire was evaluated using RTK rarefaction, the Chao1 estimator, and Recon v2.1 estimates of unobserved clonotypes. For all TCRbeta clonotypes obtained by the gDNA method from a handful of donors, generation probabilities were computed with OLGA. In its TCRdb copy, this immuneACCESS table keeps in-frame sequences only and misses some clones. Where compared with another copy, unresolved V genes explain less than half of these, and the others have no known cause. The DNA gave D and trimming, while V, J and clone size come from that table. In this sample the table shows roughly 1,800,000 clones, about 94% of which occur a single time. Roughly 1.2% of the sample comes from the top ten.

Remarks on this clone: Its antigen remains undetermined. Per-base quality was not reported, and no clone a single base away is much larger than it.

CD8 naive samples were CD45RO-negative cells positively selected for CCR7, giving a CD45RA+CCR7+ population that excluded TemRA cells. Healthy HIV-negative adults with no recently reported acute infections or vaccinations were included as donors. Every donor was a Caucasian adult living in Nashville, Tennessee, USA. Blood was obtained by leukapheresis, after which PBMCs were separated by Ficoll-Histopaque density gradient centrifugation and cryopreserved in liquid nitrogen vapor phase. Analytical flow cytometry was used to check the purity and quantity of each magnetically sorted T cell population. From each sorted fraction, genomic DNA was isolated and quantified by UV absorbance on a Nanodrop 2000c. Sequencing used naive CD8+ T cells sorted from blood. Explained via the paper, the cell subset or site label denotes: CD45RA+CCR7+. This TCR was recovered from a man between 18 and 29 years old in good health.

The CDR3 has the sequence CASSLPFPHETQYF. The nucleotides read TGTGCCAGCAGCTTACCGTTTCCACACGAGACCCAGTACTTC. The chain links TRBV7-9 with TRBJ2-5; the D gene cannot be named for sure. The V and J ends are trimmed by 2 bases and 5 bases, leaving 12 bases between them. The CDR3 holds 14 amino acids from the cysteine to the phenylalanine. This entry keeps only the CDR3 DNA: 42 bases, framed from base 1. The germline V gene (reference sequence) supplies CDR1 SEHNR and CDR2 FQNEAQ.